The rows below give T cell receptor beta chains drawn from one sample of a study of monozygotic twins with inflammatory bowel disease. From its re-call of the 5' RACE reads, TCRdb lists each CDR3 protein once, without DNA. This table lists approximately 210,000 distinct CDR3 sequences. The source material was blood. Receptors originate from a human donor with ulcerative colitis or Crohn's disease, or a healthy co-twin of an affected twin (not recorded which). The CDR3 runs from the conserved cysteine through the conserved F or W. Fields, in order: V gene, J gene, CDR3 protein.

V: TRBV12-3/TRBV12-4; J: TRBJ2-1; CDR3: CASSLTAGADNEQFF
V: TRBV14; J: TRBJ1-5; CDR3: CASSQGIGQPQHF
V: TRBV5-1; J: TRBJ1-4; CDR3: CASTPGHTNEKLFF
V: TRBV10-1; J: TRBJ2-3; CDR3: CASSESGIGTQYF
V: TRBV6-5; J: TRBJ2-1; CDR3: CATGQGGDNEQFF
V: TRBV5-6; J: TRBJ2-4; CDR3: CASSLGTGTNIQYF
V: TRBV6-1; J: TRBJ2-2; CDR3: CASKRGLDTGELFF
V: TRBV7-2; J: TRBJ2-7; CDR3: CASSLRASLYEQYF
V: TRBV15; J: TRBJ2-2; CDR3: CATSPPLGQGNTGELFF
V: TRBV3-1; J: TRBJ1-1; CDR3: CASSQAGNAEAFF
V: TRBV11-2; J: TRBJ1-1; CDR3: CASSGWGRGAFF
V: TRBV5-1; J: TRBJ1-3; CDR3: CASSLAGSNGNTIYF
V: TRBV12-3/TRBV12-4; J: TRBJ1-5; CDR3: CASRSGTDSNQPQHF
V: TRBV6-2/TRBV6-3; J: TRBJ2-1; CDR3: CASSYSGSGISYNEQFF
V: TRBV20-1; J: TRBJ1-1; CDR3: CSARRRLDDTEAFF
V: TRBV6-5; J: TRBJ2-7; CDR3: CASSYYPSGTVREQYF
V: TRBV10-3; J: TRBJ1-2; CDR3: CAISERQIEGLGYTF
V: TRBV12-5; J: TRBJ1-2; CDR3: CASGLMPVRTNYGYTF
V: TRBV29-1; J: TRBJ2-7; CDR3: CSVEDRGGRVGQSYEQYF
V: TRBV20-1; J: TRBJ1-2; CDR3: CSARKDRGHNYGYTF
V: TRBV15; J: TRBJ2-1; CDR3: CATSLGTGGYNEQFF
V: TRBV28; J: TRBJ2-4; CDR3: CASRPLAGLAKNIQYF
V: TRBV7-9; J: TRBJ1-1; CDR3: CASKTGPSTTEAFF
V: TRBV3-1; J: TRBJ2-5; CDR3: CASSQEPTKYQETQYF
V: TRBV11-2; J: TRBJ1-1; CDR3: CASSLLSTEAFF
V: TRBV11-2; J: TRBJ2-1; CDR3: CASSTSRDTSPSYNEQFF
V: TRBV14; J: TRBJ2-1; CDR3: CASSVLAGLYNEQFF
V: TRBV6-1; J: TRBJ1-2; CDR3: CASSHLQTSIGTVYGYTF
V: TRBV18; J: TRBJ2-2; CDR3: CASSPDTGELFF
V: TRBV12-3/TRBV12-4; J: TRBJ1-2; CDR3: CASSLDRFGYTF
V: TRBV5-1; J: TRBJ2-5; CDR3: CASSPDGSGTQYF
V: TRBV6-1; J: TRBJ1-6; CDR3: CASTTRGRDNSPLHF
V: TRBV7-9; J: TRBJ2-1; CDR3: CASSLVVWGEQFF
V: TRBV18; J: TRBJ1-4; CDR3: CASSPGQGGSREKLFF
V: TRBV5-1; J: TRBJ1-1; CDR3: CASSSKTGGLPEAFF
V: TRBV6-5; J: TRBJ2-7; CDR3: CASSYPDGRTGTYKQYF
V: TRBV6-5; J: TRBJ2-3; CDR3: CASSSAGAGADTQYF
V: TRBV2; J: TRBJ2-5; CDR3: CASSERGPETQYF
V: TRBV12-3/TRBV12-4; J: TRBJ2-5; CDR3: CASSPDSYKTQYF
V: TRBV4-1; J: TRBJ1-6; CDR3: CASSHQPETGSSSYNSPLHF
V: TRBV11-2; J: TRBJ2-3; CDR3: CASSLLTGVTDTQYF
V: TRBV20-1; J: TRBJ1-1; CDR3: CSARAGTGGLLNTEAFF
V: TRBV28; J: TRBJ2-7; CDR3: CASIPNPGGTGYEQYF
V: TRBV5-1; J: TRBJ2-1; CDR3: CASSLSPNNEQFF